This T cell receptor beta chain is drawn from a study of T-cell reconstitution after alpha-beta-depleted transplantation in children. Study findings and constraints: It was newly produced T cells that mostly accounted for T-cell counts and diversity one year after transplant. Recipient T cells and thymic progenitors that survived were the source of the high TCRbeta diversity seen at day 60 in some patients. Where alpha-beta T cells came from about two months after transplant was reportedly several hundred expanded graft clones.

As for this clonotype: What it binds is not known.

CDR3 length: 16 residues. The V segment lost 2 bases and the J segment 5 bases; nucleotides outside the gene matches: 12. CDR1 SGHRS and CDR2 YFSETQ come from the germline V gene. Preparation of the TCRbeta library used unique molecular identifiers. TCRdb ran MiXCR on the PCR reads and lists one entry per CDR3 protein. The table includes approximately 300,000 distinct CDR3 sequences, around 7.3% detected once. The receptor was derived from a female patient aged 2-9 years who had a stem cell transplant for Fanconi anemia, so the T cells may come from the graft donor. Source: peripheral blood, taken 360 days after TCRalphabeta/CD19-depleted stem cell transplant. The chain links TRBV5-1 to TRBJ2-5; 7 bases are shared with TRBD1. The CDR3 sequence is CASSFSPEGAWETQYF. The CDR3 region has the DNA TGCGCCAGCAGCTTTTCCCCAGAGGGGGCGTGGGAGACCCAGTACTTC.